This is a list of T cell receptor beta chains from one sample in a study of blood T cell repertoires in COVID-19. TCRdb's copy holds only in-frame clones and misses some; the assay was immunoSEQ multiplex PCR. The sample yields around 170,000 clones, 87% seen once. The material sequenced was PBMCs or T cells enriched from blood (not recorded which). These receptors came from a woman aged 50 to 60 who had recovered from COVID-19. Each CDR3 is given with its conserved first and last residue. A D gene is named only where the DNA matches it firmly. Not every row has a clone size; where given, it reads once, few, many or a size class.

v_gene,j_gene,d_gene,abundance,CDR3aa,CDR3nt
TRBV5-1,TRBJ2-1,TRBD2,.,CASSLVAGDNEQFF,TGCGCCAGCAGCTTGGTTGCGGGGGACAATGAGCAGTTCTTC
TRBV28,TRBJ1-2,.,.,CASSLRTPPVYTF,TGTGCCAGCAGCCTCCGGACACCCCCCGTCTACACCTTC
TRBV28,TRBJ2-7,.,.,CASSLLGAQVYEQYF,TGTGCCAGCAGTTTATTGGGGGCCCAAGTCTACGAGCAGTACTTC
TRBV28,TRBJ1-4,.,few,CASRPQGWDEKLFF,TGTGCCAGCAGACCCCAGGGATGGGATGAAAAACTGTTTTTT
TRBV5-4,TRBJ2-1,TRBD1,.,CASSSRQGSSYNEQFF,TGTGCCAGCAGCTCCCGACAGGGGAGCTCCTACAATGAGCAGTTCTTC
TRBV28,TRBJ2-7,.,.,CASSLYSRRDYEQYF,TGTGCCAGCAGTTTATACAGCCGGAGGGACTACGAGCAGTACTTC
TRBV28,TRBJ2-1,TRBD1,.,CASSSPQGFYNEQFF,TGTGCCAGCAGTTCACCACAGGGGTTCTACAATGAGCAGTTCTTC
TRBV19,TRBJ1-3,.,.,CASSISDGGSPLSGNTIYF,TGTGCCAGTAGTATTTCGGATGGGGGGAGCCCACTCTCTGGAAACACCATATATTTT
TRBV2,TRBJ1-5,TRBD1,.,CASSESDRVNQPQHF,TGTGCCAGCAGTGAAAGCGACAGGGTCAATCAGCCCCAGCATTTT
TRBV14,TRBJ1-1,.,.,CASSQDPWAMNTEAFF,TGTGCCAGCAGCCAAGATCCCTGGGCCATGAACACTGAAGCTTTCTTT
TRBV7-2,TRBJ2-2,TRBD2,.,CASSPRLRLAGDTGELFF,TGTGCCAGCAGCCCCCGGCTCAGACTAGCGGGAGACACCGGGGAGCTGTTTTTT
TRBV11-1,TRBJ2-5,TRBD1,.,CASSLEGGQAKETQYF,TGTGCCAGCAGCTTAGAAGGGGGACAGGCCAAAGAGACCCAGTACTTC
TRBV18,TRBJ2-4,TRBD1,.,CASSPPATGNRIQYF,TGTGCCAGCTCACCACCGGCGACAGGGAATCGCATTCAGTACTTC
TRBV6-5,TRBJ1-2,TRBD1,.,CASSRGQEYVYGYTF,TGTGCCAGCAGTCGAGGACAGGAGTACGTATACGGCTACACCTTC
TRBV12-3/TRBV12-4,TRBJ1-4,TRBD1,.,CASSQTGAQKLFF,TGTGCCAGCAGTCAGACAGGGGCCCAAAAACTGTTTTTT
TRBV9,TRBJ2-3,.,.,CASSVAQPEDTQYF,TGTGCCAGCAGCGTGGCACAGCCCGAGGATACGCAGTATTTT
TRBV29-1,TRBJ2-7,TRBD2,.,CSVEGAGGGEQYF,TGCAGCGTTGAGGGAGCGGGAGGAGGAGAGCAGTACTTC
TRBV6-6,TRBJ2-1,.,.,CASSYRLGAGNEQFF,TGTGCCAGCAGTTACCGCCTGGGAGCGGGCAATGAGCAGTTCTTC
TRBV18,TRBJ2-1,TRBD1,.,CASSRLAQGAYNEQFF,TGTGCCAGCTCACGCCTCGCGCAGGGGGCGTACAATGAGCAGTTCTTC
TRBV25-1,TRBJ2-3,.,.,CASTTGSLQVDTQYF,TGTGCCAGCACCACAGGCTCCCTTCAGGTAGATACGCAGTATTTT
TRBV6-2/TRBV6-3,TRBJ2-5,.,.,CASTPTTPGTQYF,TGTGCCAGCACCCCCACGACCCCGGGGACCCAGTACTTC
TRBV3-1/TRBV3-2,TRBJ2-7,TRBD2,once,CASSRTSGYEQYF,TGTGCCAGCAGCCGGACTAGCGGCTACGAGCAGTACTTC
TRBV28,TRBJ1-1,TRBD1,.,CASSTGGRATEAFF,TGTGCCAGCAGCACAGGGGGAAGGGCCACTGAAGCTTTCTTT
TRBV30,TRBJ1-2,.,.,CAWSISGYYGYTF,TGTGCCTGGAGCATATCGGGGTACTATGGCTACACCTTC
TRBV5-4,TRBJ2-2,.,.,CASSLGASEITGELFF,TGTGCCAGCAGCTTGGGGGCTAGCGAGATCACCGGGGAGCTGTTTTTT
TRBV10-3,TRBJ2-3,TRBD2,.,CAIEAGGPDTQYF,TGTGCCATCGAAGCGGGAGGGCCTGATACGCAGTATTTT
TRBV7-9,TRBJ1-1,.,.,CASSEGGTEAFF,TGTGCCAGCAGCGAAGGGGGCACTGAAGCTTTCTTT
TRBV11-2,TRBJ2-1,.,.,CASSFNLREYNEQFF,TGTGCCAGCAGCTTTAATTTGCGAGAGTACAATGAGCAGTTCTTC
TRBV7-2,TRBJ2-3,TRBD1,once,CASSLGRQGAPGHTQYF,TGTGCCAGCAGCTTAGGCAGACAGGGGGCCCCCGGGCATACGCAGTATTTT
TRBV18,TRBJ1-5,.,.,CASSPGGNNQPQHF,TGTGCCAGCTCACCTGGGGGCAACAATCAGCCCCAGCATTTT
TRBV30,TRBJ1-2,TRBD1,.,CAWNRQGSYGYTF,TGTGCCTGGAACCGACAGGGAAGCTATGGCTACACCTTC
TRBV28,TRBJ2-7,TRBD1,.,CASSLGRQGAYEQYF,TGTGCCAGCAGTTTAGGACGACAGGGGGCCTACGAGCAGTACTTC
TRBV7-8,TRBJ2-2,TRBD2,.,CASSQHPGLAGVLTGELFF,TGTGCCAGCAGCCAACATCCGGGACTAGCGGGAGTTTTAACCGGGGAGCTGTTTTTT
TRBV30,TRBJ1-5,.,.,CAWSIGGGTGNQPQHF,TGTGCCTGGAGCATAGGGGGGGGGACGGGCAATCAGCCCCAGCATTTT
TRBV5-1,TRBJ2-1,.,.,CASGLGGEHNEQFF,TGCGCCAGCGGCCTCGGCGGGGAACACAATGAGCAGTTCTTC
TRBV27,TRBJ2-3,.,.,CASRSTGTDTQYF,TGTGCCAGCCGATCTACCGGCACAGATACGCAGTATTTT
TRBV11-1,TRBJ1-1,.,.,CASSLSRGATEAFF,TGTGCCAGCAGCTTATCGCGGGGCGCTACTGAAGCTTTCTTT
TRBV7-9,TRBJ2-1,.,.,CASSKGLRLDEQFF,TGTGCCAGCAGCAAAGGACTCCGTCTCGATGAGCAGTTCTTC
TRBV18,TRBJ1-2,.,.,CASSPSTGNYGYTF,TGTGCCAGCTCACCAAGCACAGGGAACTATGGCTACACCTTC
TRBV6-1,TRBJ1-2,TRBD1,.,CASSEVQGGGYTF,TGTGCCAGCAGTGAAGTGCAGGGGGGAGGCTACACCTTC
TRBV5-6,TRBJ2-3,TRBD2,few,CASSSKTRLAGLTDTQYF,TGTGCCAGCAGCTCAAAAACACGACTAGCGGGCCTTACAGATACGCAGTATTTT
TRBV7-2,TRBJ2-7,.,once,CASSAGLGTYEQYF,TGTGCCAGCAGCGCCGGACTGGGTACCTACGAGCAGTACTTC
TRBV2,TRBJ2-2,TRBD2,.,CASTILADTGELFF,TGTGCCAGCACCATTCTAGCGGACACCGGGGAGCTGTTTTTT
TRBV6-6,TRBJ1-1,.,.,CASHPPRSGTEAFF,TGTGCCAGCCACCCCCCGCGGAGTGGGACTGAAGCTTTCTTT
TRBV6-5,TRBJ2-7,TRBD1,.,CASGPRDRVEYF,TGTGCCAGCGGACCCCGGGACAGGGTGGAGTACTTC
TRBV5-1,TRBJ2-3,.,.,CASSLAGLSTDTQYF,TGCGCCAGCAGCTTGGCAGGGCTCAGCACAGATACGCAGTATTTT
TRBV3-1/TRBV3-2,TRBJ1-5,TRBD1,.,CASSHRDRGGNQPQHF,TGTGCCAGCAGCCACCGGGACAGGGGTGGCAATCAGCCCCAGCATTTT
TRBV28,TRBJ1-6,TRBD1,.,CASSFLSGTGRISYNSPLHF,TGTGCCAGCAGTTTCCTCTCCGGGACAGGGAGGATCTCCTATAATTCACCCCTCCACTTT